The 15 T cell receptor beta chains listed next were all sequenced from one sample in a study of T cells in Graves' hyperthyroidism and ophthalmopathy. TCR beta CDR3 sequences were amplified from RNA transcripts. The primer set for the first-round RT-PCR of the TCR CDR3 was HTBI. TCRdb reprocessed the multiplex PCR reads via MiXCR and lists one record per CDR3 protein. The table includes approximately 530,000 distinct CDR3 sequences, around 15% detected once. The specimen sequenced was blood. These receptors originate from a woman aged 18-29 years with Graves' hyperthyroidism.

The V call is TRBV6-1, the J call TRBJ1-5; a possible D gene is TRBD1 (6 bases). CDR3 length: 16 residues. CDR1 and CDR2 from the germline V gene are MNHNS and SASEGT. V lost 6 bases, J lost 7 bases, and 22 bases lay in between. The CDR3 region is CASSRQALRADQPQHF. CDR3 nucleotides: TGTGCCAGCAGCCGACAGGCCTTGAGGGCAGACCAGCCCCAGCATTTT.

Only a few counts were recorded for this clonotype. The V call is TRBV28, the J call TRBJ2-2; 9 bases fit TRBD1. V lost 8 bases and J lost 5; bases outside the gene matches: 6. The CDR3 spans 14 residues. Germline loops: CDR1 MDHEN, CDR2 SYDVKM. Here the CDR3 reads CASSGTGITGELFF. For the CDR3, the DNA is TGTGCCAGCTCCGGGACAGGGATAACCGGGGAGCTGTTTTTT.

Many counts were recorded for this clonotype. This chain uses TRBV2 with TRBJ1-2, with 7 bases lining up with TRBD1. The trim removed 6 bases at V and 8 bases at J, leaving 9 bases unmatched. Germline V CDR1 and CDR2: SNHLY, FYNNEI. The CDR3 totals 13 residues. The CDR3 DNA is TGTGCCAGCAGACGCGACAGGGAACGGGGCTACACCTTC. It encodes CASRRDRERGYTF.

In regard to this clonotype: Compared with germline, one end of the junction differs, possibly owing to a read error. The CDR3 here is CVSSYLQGLRRRAIYEQYF. CDR3 DNA: TGTGTCAGCAGTTACTTACAGGGGCTCCGTCGCAGGGCAATCTACGAGCAGTACTTC. The chain uses TRBV28 and TRBJ2-7, with 7 positions matching TRBD1. CDR1 MDHEN and CDR2 SYDVKM come from the germline V gene. The length of the CDR3 is 19 residues. The whole variable domain, remainder taken from reference TRBV28 and TRBJ2-7, is DVKVTQSSRYLVKRTGEKVFLECVQDMDHENMFWYRQDPGLGLRLIYFSYDVKMKEKGDIPEGYSVSREKKERFSLILESASTNQTSMYLCVSSYLQGLRRRAIYEQYFGPGTRLTVT.

This clonotype was counted at least ten times. This chain joins TRBV29-1 and TRBJ1-2, with TRBD1 matching 8 bases. The junction had 8 bases not matched to a gene; V was cut back by 4 bases and J by 4 bases. The CDR3 contains 14 residues. Germline CDR1 reads SQVTM; CDR2 reads ANQGSEA. CDR3 amino acids: CSVVGRGLIYGYTF. The CDR3, as DNA: TGCAGCGTTGTCGGCAGGGGGCTTATCTATGGCTACACCTTC.

This clonotype was counted ten times or more. This chain connects TRBV11-2 to TRBJ2-7; D is ambiguous. V lost 4 bases and J 8 bases, leaving 12 bases between the germline ends. This CDR3 has 12 residues. CDR1 is SGHAT and CDR2 is FQNNGV in the germline V gene. CDR3 region: CASSSGIPKQYF. CDR3 bases: TGTGCCAGCAGCTCAGGTATCCCAAAGCAGTACTTC.

The sample holds a few counts of this clonotype. This chain joins TRBV12-3 or TRBV12-4 and TRBJ2-1; 10 nucleotides match TRBD1. The CDR3 is 17 residues long. V was clipped by 3 bases and J by 2 bases; unmatched bases: 7. CDR3 protein: CASSFTGTGAAYNEQFF. The DNA of the CDR3 is TGTGCCAGCAGTTTTACCGGGACAGGGGCTGCCTACAATGAGCAGTTCTTC.

This clonotype has more than one count but fewer than ten. The chain links TRBV12-3 or TRBV12-4 to TRBJ2-2; D unresolved. Trimming stripped 5 bases from V and 7 bases from J, with 14 bases between. The CDR3 covers 14 residues. CDR3 region: CASSRNSNGGELFF. CDR3 sequence (DNA): TGTGCCAGCAGTCGCAATTCCAACGGCGGGGAGCTGTTTTTT.

This clonotype has ten or more counts. V gene TRBV2 combines with J gene TRBJ1-2; weak D call: TRBD1 (5 bases). Germline V lookup: CDR1 SNHLY, CDR2 FYNNEI. The CDR3 spans 17 residues. The V end lost 5 bases, the J end lost 4 bases, and 23 bases lay between the germline ends. CDR3 residues: CASSPSPGGTPLYGYTF. The CDR3 DNA is TGTGCCAGCAGTCCCTCCCCTGGGGGGACCCCACTCTATGGCTACACCTTC.

This clonotype was seen a few times. This sequence joins TRBV7-3 and TRBJ1-1; 9 bases fit TRBD1. Trimming took 5 bases from V and 3 from J; bases not matched to a gene: 1. CDR3 length: 13 residues. The germline V gene encodes CDR1 SGHTA and CDR2 FQGTGA. The CDR3 spells CASSGDRDTEAFF. The CDR3 DNA follows: TGTGCCAGCAGCGGGGACAGGGACACTGAAGCTTTCTTT.

The table lists this clonotype with a few counts. This chain joins TRBV2 and TRBJ2-3, with TRBD2 matching over 7 bases. The germline CDR1 and CDR2 sequences are SNHLY and FYNNEI. The CDR3 spans 15 residues. J gave up 2 bases and V 6 bases, and 8 bases lay outside the gene matches. Here the CDR3 reads CASRPPGLPTDTQYF. CDR3 nucleotides: TGTGCCAGCAGGCCCCCGGGACTACCCACAGATACGCAGTATTTT.

This clonotype was seen just once. This may stem from a read error, because a much larger clone lies one nucleotide away. The chain recombines TRBV18 with TRBJ1-5; D perhaps matches TRBD1 (6 bases). Germline CDR1 reads KGHSH; CDR2 reads LQKENI. This CDR3 region has 15 residues. V was cut by 4 bases and J by 0 bases, with 10 bases left in between. CDR3 nucleotide sequence: TGTGCCAGCTCACTCTACAGGGATAGCAATCAGCCCCAGCATTTT. Translating it yields CASSLYRDSNQPQHF.

The rearrangement joins TRBV5-5 to TRBJ2-1; D gene uncertain. V dropped 2 bases and J dropped 8 bases, with 8 bases sitting between them. The CDR3 contains 12 residues. CDR1 SGHKS and CDR2 YYEKEE come from the germline V gene (reference sequence). The CDR3 DNA follows: TGTGCCAGCAGCTTTGGGTTGCATGAGCAGTTCTTC. The encoded protein is CASSFGLHEQFF.

In this sample, this clonotype turned up a few times. J is TRBJ2-1 and V is TRBV20-1; D possibly uses TRBD1 or TRBD2 (6 bases each). Trimming shortened V by 3 bases and J by 9 bases, and 15 bases separated the two germline ends. CDR3 length: 13 residues. The V gene's germline CDR1 is DFQATT and CDR2 SNEGSKA (reference sequence). DNA of the CDR3: TGCAGTGCTAGCGGGGGCACCTTTGGTGAGCAGTTCTTC. Protein product: CSASGGTFGEQFF.

This clonotype was seen many times. The chain combines TRBV20-1 with TRBJ2-3, with 12 bases fitting TRBD2. After removal of 1 base from V and 4 bases from J, the junction contained 3 bases not matched to a gene. Germline CDR1 is DFQATT and CDR2 is SNEGSKA (reference sequence). This CDR3 region has 15 residues. CDR3 region: CSARVASGGADTQYF. The CDR3 nucleotides read TGCAGTGCTAGAGTGGCTAGCGGGGGGGCAGATACGCAGTATTTT.